Following are 15 T cell receptor beta chains from one sample sequenced in a study of T cells in Graves' hyperthyroidism and ophthalmopathy. Authors of the study amplified TCR beta CDR3 regions from RNA transcripts. First-round RT-PCR targeting the TCR CDR3 was performed with the HTBI primer set. TCRdb fed the multiplex PCR reads into MiXCR, producing one record per CDR3 protein. The sample contains about 580,000 distinct CDR3 sequences, about 43% of which appear only once. Material: peripheral blood or thyroid tissue (not recorded which). All receptors derive from a woman in her late teens or twenties with Graves' hyperthyroidism.

This clonotype was observed at least ten times. V and J are TRBV5-6 and TRBJ2-5, with D tentatively TRBD2 (6 bases). The germline V and J ends were trimmed by 1 base and 5 bases, with 15 bases remaining between them. This CDR3 has 15 residues. From germline, CDR1 is SGHDT and CDR2 YYEEEE. The DNA for the CDR3 is TGTGCCAGCAGCTTGAGGACACTAGGAGGGGAGACCCAGTACTTC. It specifies CASSLRTLGGETQYF.

This clonotype appeared many times. V and J are TRBV20-1 and TRBJ1-5; D remains unclear. Trimming pared 0 bases from V and 5 bases from J, leaving 14 bases between. The germline CDR1 and CDR2 sequences are DFQATT and SNEGSKA (reference sequence). The CDR3 contains 15 residues. This CDR3 reads CSARDHTRAHQPQHF. The CDR3 coding sequence is TGCAGTGCTAGAGATCACACAAGGGCACATCAGCCCCAGCATTTT.

The V call is TRBV10-3, the J call TRBJ1-2, with 7 bases lining up with TRBD1. The germline gives CDR1 ENHRY, CDR2 SYGVKD. The CDR3 consists of 14 residues. The V and J ends lost 6 bases and 1 base, in that order; junction bases with no gene match: 5. The CDR3 sequence is CAIRGQTFNYGYTF. CDR3 in DNA: TGTGCCATCAGGGGACAGACTTTTAACTATGGCTACACCTTC.

The chain joins TRBV5-1 to TRBJ2-6; 8 bases match TRBD1. The CDR3 spans 13 residues. The V and J ends lost 0 bases and 15 bases, in that order; junction bases with no gene match: 5. Germline V gives CDR1 SGHRS, CDR2 YFSETQ. As DNA, the CDR3 is TGCGCCAGCAGCTTGGCCGCGGGGACAGGCCTGACTTTC. Translating gives CASSLAAGTGLTF.

The chain links TRBV10-2 to TRBJ1-5, with a tentative D call TRBD1 (6 bases). The CDR3 has 16 residues. Germline V gene sequence: CDR1 WSHSY, CDR2 SAAADI. The V and J ends lost 1 base and 2 bases respectively, with 12 bases between them. CDR3 DNA: TGCGCCAGCAGTGAGTTGGCAGGGGACGGCAATCAGCCCCAGCATTTT. Translating gives CASSELAGDGNQPQHF.

This sequence joins TRBV24-1 and TRBJ2-1; tentative D call: TRBD2 (6 bases). Deletions cut 1 base from V and 4 bases from J, with 16 bases between. CDR3 length equals 17 residues. Germline-derived CDR1 and CDR2 are KGHDR and SFDVKD. The CDR3: CATSDFGGGIGYNEQFF. DNA of the CDR3: TGTGCCACCAGTGATTTCGGAGGAGGGATTGGATACAATGAGCAGTTCTTC.

The chain is built from TRBV25-1 and TRBJ2-7; no firm D call. CDR1 MGHDK and CDR2 SYGVNS come from the germline V gene. The CDR3 loop spans 17 amino acids. V lost 5 bases to trimming and J lost 4 bases, with 24 bases between them. The CDR3 loop is CASSYVENPSEQYEQYF. The CDR3 bases are TGTGCCAGCAGTTACGTAGAGAACCCCTCTGAACAATACGAGCAGTACTTC.

The chain couples TRBV29-1 to TRBJ2-7, with 12 bases that match TRBD2. The V gene end was trimmed by 8 bases and the J gene end by 4 bases; junction bases not matched to a gene: 6. The germline V gene has CDR1 SQVTM and CDR2 ANQGSEA. This CDR3 comprises 13 residues. This CDR3 reads CSLGLAGYYEQYF. CDR3 coding DNA: TGCAGCCTTGGACTAGCGGGATATTACGAGCAGTACTTC.

This sequence joins TRBV24-1 and TRBJ2-5; D unclear. The CDR3 consists of 11 residues. The V end was cut by 12 bases, the J end by 4 bases, with 11 bases between. The germline V gene has CDR1 KGHDR and CDR2 SFDVKD. The chain's CDR3 is CAVGPLETQYF. CDR3 DNA: TGTGCCGTTGGACCCTTAGAGACCCAGTACTTC.

With regard to this clonotype: A clone one base away is much larger, so this may be a read error. The V and J genes are TRBV7-9 and TRBJ1-4; 7 nucleotides align to TRBD1. Germline CDR1 reads SEHNR; CDR2 reads FQNEAQ (reference sequence). The V segment lost 5 bases and the J segment 6 bases; nucleotides outside the gene matches: 3. This CDR3 comprises 13 residues. CDR3: CASSQGTDEKLFF. The CDR3 bases are TGTGCCAGCAGCCAAGGGACAGATGAAAAACTGTTTTTT. The complete variable domain, with remaining parts taken from reference TRBV7-9 and TRBJ1-4, reads DTGVSQNPRHKITKRGQNVTFRCDPISEHNRLYWYRQTLGQGPEFLTYFQNEAQLEKSRLLSDRFSAERPKGSFSTLEIQRTEQGDSAMYLCASSQGTDEKLFFGSGTQLSVL.

As regards this clonotype: The junction does not match germline at one end; this may be a read error. The chain is built from TRBV24-1 and TRBJ2-6; unclear D gene. Germline V gene lookup returns CDR1 KGHDR and CDR2 SFDVKD. The CDR3 spans 14 residues. DNA for the CDR3: TGTGCCAGCAGTGATCAATCAGGGGCCAACGTCCTGACTTTC. Protein product: CASSDQSGANVLTF.

J is TRBJ2-7 and V is TRBV15, with TRBD1 identical over 7 bases. Trimming removed 3 bases from V and 3 bases from J; junction bases left unmatched: 11. The V gene's germline CDR1 is LNHNV and CDR2 YYDKDF (reference sequence). The CDR3 consists of 16 residues. The CDR3 DNA sequence: TGTGCCACCAGCAGCCAAGATGGGGGACAGTTCTACGAGCAGTACTTC. Translation: CATSSQDGGQFYEQYF.

V gene TRBV29-1 combines with J gene TRBJ2-6; TRBD1 agrees at 9 bases. Trimming at V came to 6 bases and at J to 4 bases, leaving 7 bases not matched to a gene. Germline V gives CDR1 SQVTM, CDR2 ANQGSEA. This CDR3 region has 15 residues. In DNA, the CDR3 is TGCAGCGTCCTGGGACAGGGTTCCGGGGCCAACGTCCTGACTTTC. This encodes CSVLGQGSGANVLTF.

This sequence joins TRBV7-3 and TRBJ1-3; the match to TRBD1 covers 9 bases. Germline CDR1 is SGHTA and CDR2 is FQGTGA. The CDR3 runs to 17 residues. Trimming at V came to 2 bases and at J to 8 bases, leaving 13 bases not matched to a gene. The CDR3 spells CASSLDQDRGDGYTIYF. The CDR3 coding sequence is TGTGCCAGCAGCTTAGATCAGGACAGGGGTGATGGCTACACCATATATTTT.

J is TRBJ2-1 and V is TRBV5-1, with 8 bases matching TRBD2. Looked up from germline, CDR1 is SGHRS and CDR2 is YFSETQ. The CDR3 loop spans 15 amino acids. V dropped 5 bases and J dropped 7; count of bases not matched to a gene: 11. The CDR3 region is CASRGSGRVGNEQFF. The CDR3 region has the DNA TGCGCCAGCAGGGGAAGCGGGAGAGTCGGTAATGAGCAGTTCTTC.